This TCR beta chain is from a study of blood T cell repertoires in COVID-19. Participants, about 18 to 90 years old, spanned more than 20 US areas. Germline CDR1 is SEHNR and CDR2 is FQNEAQ (reference sequence). Deletions cut 5 bases from V and 3 bases from J, with 10 bases between. The CDR3 runs to 14 residues. Authors' data handling: Reference gene primer amplification gave estimated nucleated cell counts. The table came from immunoSEQ multiplex PCR; TCRdb's copy has only in-frame clones and leaves some out. The V and J calls and clone size come from that table; D and trimming were worked out from the DNA. Here the sample spans about 410,000 clones, 90% being singletons.

Sequencing was performed on PBMCs or T cells enriched from blood (not recorded which). V is TRBV7-9 and J is TRBJ1-4, with TRBD1 as a possible D gene (5 bases). The origin of this receptor is a man between 18 and 35 years old who had recovered from COVID-19. CDR3 in amino acids: CASSTGRSNEKLFF. Here the CDR3 DNA reads TGTGCCAGCAGCACAGGACGCTCTAATGAAAAACTGTTTTTT. Together with reference TRBV7-9 and TRBJ1-4, the CDR3 gives the full variable domain: DTGVSQNPRHKITKRGQNVTFRCDPISEHNRLYWYRQTLGQGPEFLTYFQNEAQLEKSRLLSDRFSAERPKGSFSTLEIQRTEQGDSAMYLCASSTGRSNEKLFFGSGTQLSVL.